These T cell receptor beta chains were read from a single sample in a study of T cells expressing NK-cell markers. TCRdb reanalyzed the 5' RACE reads, giving one entry per CDR3 protein sequence and no DNA. The listing contains about 460,000 distinct CDR3 sequences. Sequencing was carried out using blood T cells: a sorted CD56 or NKG2C T cell subset, CD4+ or CD8+ T cells, or bulk PBMC T cells (not recorded which). All receptors derive from a woman in her fifties or sixties in good health. Both conserved end residues are part of each CDR3.

j_call | v_call | cdr3_aa
TRBJ1-1 | TRBV5-1 | CASSWGGGVLNTEAFF
TRBJ2-3 | TRBV4-1 | CASSQDPGLVRDTQYF
TRBJ2-1 | TRBV5-1 | CASSGQGDNEQFF
TRBJ2-3 | TRBV24-1 | CATSVGGQATDTQYF
TRBJ2-1 | TRBV11-3 | CASSLVNLPSYNEQFF
TRBJ1-1 | TRBV20-1 | CSGAFPNTEAFF
TRBJ2-5 | TRBV6-5 | CASSGLAGGLKTQYF
TRBJ2-1 | TRBV5-1 | CASTPGGGYEQFF
TRBJ1-1 | TRBV3-1 | CASSSRGGGAEAFF
TRBJ1-5 | TRBV10-3 | CAISVGEVRSNQPQHF
TRBJ1-1 | TRBV2 | CASIRVNTEAFF
TRBJ2-2 | TRBV27 | CASRLLAANTGELFF
TRBJ2-1 | TRBV24-1 | CATRQGTTPYNEQFF
TRBJ2-1 | TRBV24-1 | CATSRLAGFGEQFF
TRBJ2-7 | TRBV4-1 | CASTPTGLATERYEQYF
TRBJ2-2 | TRBV6-1 | CASSDLAGFTGELFF
TRBJ2-7 | TRBV3-1 | CASSQKLAPYEQYF
TRBJ2-5 | TRBV20-1 | CSAPSGRRETQYF
TRBJ1-6 | TRBV12-3/TRBV12-4 | CASTNQGYSPLHF
TRBJ1-1 | TRBV29-1 | CSVGDTGWATEAFF
TRBJ2-1 | TRBV4-1 | CASSQVRGQVPNEQFF
TRBJ2-4 | TRBV7-9 | CASSFGALAGIAKNIQYF
TRBJ2-3 | TRBV20-1 | CSASQSAQRDTQYF
TRBJ1-1 | TRBV3-1 | CASSQDPQGRNTEAFF
TRBJ1-1 | TRBV28 | CASSYRDSREGAFF